This TCR beta chain was sequenced in a study of OX40 agonist ivuxolimab in advanced cancers. For the wider study: Ivuxolimab was a fully human IgG2 agonistic monoclonal antibody targeting the costimulatory receptor OX40 (CD134). Intravenous ivuxolimab was administered to patients every 2 weeks at six dose levels: 0.01, 0.1, 0.3, 1.5, 3 and 10 mg/kg. Of the approximately 53 patients in dose escalation, 19 had hepatocellular carcinoma, some 15 had melanoma, 9 had renal cell carcinoma and 9 had head and neck cancer. The dose-escalation cohort was almost 85% male with a mean age of 60 years, ranging from roughly 20 to 80. Patients were allowed to have had prior anti-PD-1, anti-PD-L1 or anti-CTLA-4 therapy, and approximately 37% of the dose-escalation patients had been treated with checkpoint inhibitors. Three dose-escalation patients achieved partial responses, one with hepatocellular carcinoma and two with cutaneous melanoma. Peripheral TCRbeta sequencing was intended to test whether TCR sequence diversity was altered and clonal T-cell expansion was caused by ivuxolimab. The paper describes the monotherapy dose-escalation part (N ≈ 52 patients) of the phase I trial of ivuxolimab.

The trial excluded patients who had a history of autoimmune disease or who were on systemic immunosuppression. In every dose cohort, peripheral blood was drawn for TCR sequencing at baseline, cycle 4 day 1, and cycle 7 day 1. Samples came from an open-label, multicenter, first-in-human phase I dose-escalation trial of ivuxolimab. Adults with locally advanced or metastatic melanoma, renal cell carcinoma, hepatocellular carcinoma or head and neck squamous cell carcinoma were enrolled in the trial. Before TCR sequencing, CD4+ and CD8+ T cells were separately sorted from peripheral blood. Genomic DNA was extracted from sorted cells for sequencing of the TCRbeta CDR3 region. The immunoSEQ Assay was used to sequence the TCRbeta CDR3 regions. TCRdb limited this immuneACCESS table to in-frame rearrangements with V and J called. A share of clones is missing; checked studies link under half to unresolved V genes, and the rest is unexplained. In all, the sample holds over 50,000 clones, and around 89% of those were seen once. The top ten hold 15% to 20% of the sample.

As to this clone: Its binding antigen is unknown. No base-level quality is on record; no much larger clone is a single base apart.

The germline V gene specifies SGHTA as CDR1 and FQGTGA as CDR2. V was cut back by 5 bases and J by 7 bases, leaving a gap of 19 bases between them. The CDR3 goes from the cysteine to the phenylalanine over 15 residues. Of the read, only the CDR3 DNA is kept; its 45 bases are in frame from base 1. The research as a whole found: After ivuxolimab, CD8+ T cells had more expanded clones than CD4+ T cells on average. Low levels of normalized T-cell clonal expansion were also seen in some patients who did not respond. In partial responders in the 0.1-3.0 mg/kg groups, normalized peripheral clonal expansion was found to be among the lowest, especially among CD8+ T cells. The antigen specificity of the peripheral T cells that underwent clonal expansion was not determined. At doses of 0.1 to 3.0 mg/kg, clonal expansion of both CD4+ and CD8+ blood T cells was observed from baseline to week 6.

The sequence derives from an adult with an advanced solid tumor such as melanoma, head and neck, liver or kidney cancer. The specimen was CD4+ or CD8+ T cells sorted from blood, collected in a trial of the OX40 agonist ivuxolimab. Recombination joined TRBV7-3 with TRBJ2-3, with an unclear D gene assignment. The DNA reads TGTGCCAGCAGCAGAGAGGTACAGCTAGTTTATACGCAGTATTTT. This sequence encodes CASSREVQLVYTQYF.